Below are 24 T cell receptor beta chains sequenced from a single sample in a study of STAT3 mutations in large granular lymphocyte leukemia. General study results and limits: In T-cell large granular lymphocyte leukemia, about half of patients showed multiple immunodominant subclonotypes.

Their specific antigens are unknown. Clones were read by immunoSEQ multiplex PCR, and TCRdb kept only the in-frame ones, dropping some. The sample lists 10,000 to 15,000 clones; 88% were seen once. The sequenced sample consisted of PBMCs. Every receptor here comes from a human donor with T large granular lymphocyte leukemia. Some clones in this sample may be carry-over from other donors' samples.

V and J are TRBV5-4 and TRBJ1-4; a possible D gene is TRBD1 (5 bases). Trimming stripped 3 bases from V and 2 bases from J, with 14 bases between. CDR1 is SGHNT, CDR2 YYREEE, per germline (reference sequence). CDR3 size: 16 residues. CDR3 protein: CASSWGPGGTNEKLFF. The CDR3 region has the DNA TGTGCCAGCAGCTGGGGACCGGGGGGGACTAATGAAAAACTGTTTTTT.

This clone appeared a few times. V is TRBV21-1 and J is TRBJ1-6; TRBD1 is taken as the D call from the table, unchecked against the DNA. TRBV21-1 is a documented pseudogene. CDR3 length: 16 residues. The CDR3: CASSKEGDLYNSPLHF. The CDR3 region has the DNA TGTGCCAGCAGCAAAGAGGGGGACCTATATAATTCACCCCTCCACTTT.

The rearrangement joins TRBV5-1 to TRBJ2-1; tentative D call: TRBD1 (5 bases). Germline V gene data show CDR1 as SGHRS and CDR2 as YFSETQ. The ends were cut back, 4 bases at V and 10 bases at J, with 18 bases in the middle. The CDR3 loop spans 14 amino acids. This CDR3 is CASSPQGRSNEQFF. In DNA, the CDR3 is TGCGCCAGCAGCCCGCAGGGTCGGTCAAACGAGCAGTTCTTC.

The V call is TRBV19, the J call TRBJ2-5; D gene unclear. Germline V CDR1 and CDR2: LNHDA, SQIVND (reference sequence). Trimming shortened V by 5 bases and J by 2 bases, and 9 bases separated the two germline ends. The CDR3 sequence is 13 residues long. The CDR3 reads CASSAAAQETQYF. In nucleotides, the CDR3 is TGTGCCAGTAGTGCGGCAGCGCAAGAGACCCAGTACTTC.

The chain has TRBV7-9 and TRBJ2-2, with 7 bases identical to TRBD1. Germline loops: CDR1 SEHNR, CDR2 FQNEAQ (reference sequence). V trimming: 6 bases; J trimming: 6 bases; junction bases outside the gene matches: 7. The CDR3 covers 14 residues. The CDR3 region has the DNA TGTGCCAGCAGTCCCGACAGGGCATCCGGGGAGCTGTTTTTT. This encodes CASSPDRASGELFF.

J is TRBJ1-5 and V is TRBV7-2; D remains unclear. CDR1 SGHTA and CDR2 FQGNSA come from the germline V gene. Trimming pared 2 bases from V and 5 bases from J, leaving 4 bases between. The length of the CDR3 is 12 residues. CDR3 amino acids: CASSLMYQPQHF. For the CDR3, the DNA is TGTGCCAGCAGCTTAATGTATCAGCCCCAGCATTTT.

The J gene is TRBJ2-7, the V gene TRBV27; possibly TRBD1 for D (8 bases). This CDR3 is built from 17 residues. The germline V and J ends were trimmed by 2 bases and 4 bases, with 21 bases remaining between them. CDR1 MNHEY and CDR2 SMNVEV come from the germline V gene (reference sequence). CDR3 amino acids: CASSLGEYRGGRYEQYF. CDR3 bases: TGTGCCAGCAGTTTAGGCGAGTACAGGGGGGGAAGGTACGAGCAGTACTTC.

The DNA for the CDR3 is TGTGCCAGCAGCCCGATCGACAGGGACGATGAGCAGTTCTTC. It yields the protein CASSPIDRDDEQFF. The chain employs TRBV7-9 and TRBJ2-1; 7 bases align to TRBD1. The CDR3 has 14 amino acids. CDR1 and CDR2 (germline): SEHNR, FQNEAQ (reference sequence). Unmatched junction bases numbered 9, after V lost 5 bases and J lost 8 bases.

This sequence joins TRBV5-6 and TRBJ1-1; TRBD1 matches 8 bases. Germline CDR1 and CDR2: SGHDT and YYEEEE. The CDR3 covers 16 residues. V was clipped by 4 bases and J by 1 base; unmatched bases: 9. The CDR3 loop reads CASSTLTGAPNTEAFF. In DNA form, the CDR3 reads TGTGCCAGCAGCACCCTGACAGGGGCCCCGAACACTGAAGCTTTCTTT.

This clone occurred once. The V gene is TRBV29-1, the J gene TRBJ2-1; TRBD1 might be the D (6 bases). The CDR3 sequence is 15 residues long. Trimming shortened V by 7 bases and J by 3 bases, and 19 bases separated the two germline ends. Germline values: CDR1 SQVTM, CDR2 ANQGSEA. The CDR3 sequence: CSGGQQGSFYNEQFF. In nucleotides, the CDR3 is TGCAGCGGTGGGCAACAGGGTTCTTTCTACAATGAGCAGTTCTTC.

The J gene is TRBJ2-2, the V gene TRBV5-6; D possibly corresponds to TRBD1 (5 bases). Germline V lookup: CDR1 SGHDT, CDR2 YYEEEE. The CDR3 has 18 residues. Trimming removed 1 base at V and 3 bases at J, with 19 bases between. The CDR3 sequence: CASSLYNGHGAYTGELFF. CDR3 bases: TGTGCCAGCAGCTTGTACAACGGACACGGAGCCTACACCGGGGAGCTGTTTTTT. Complete variable domain (other parts from reference TRBV5-6 and TRBJ2-2): DAGVTQSPTHLIKTRGQQVTLRCSPKSGHDTVSWYQQALGQGPQFIFQYYEEEERQRGNFPDRFSGHQFPNYSSELNVNALLLGDSALYLCASSLYNGHGAYTGELFFGEGSRLTVL.

This sequence joins TRBV5-1 and TRBJ2-5; D ambiguous. Trimming took 0 bases from V and 5 from J, leaving 14 bases between them. This CDR3 has 15 amino acids. Germline values: CDR1 SGHRS, CDR2 YFSETQ. The CDR3 is CASSLGGIEGETQYF. In nucleotides, the CDR3 is TGCGCCAGCAGCTTGGGGGGTATTGAAGGGGAGACCCAGTACTTC.

The chain combines TRBV5-1 with TRBJ2-3; no reliable D call. Germline lookup yields CDR1 SGHRS and CDR2 YFSETQ. CDR3 length: 14 amino acids. Trimming took off 3 bases at V and 6 bases at J, with 14 bases between the two ends. The CDR3 region has the DNA TGCGCCAGCAGCTGGGCGGAAAGGACGGATACGCAGTATTTT. This sequence encodes CASSWAERTDTQYF. Drawing the rest from reference TRBV5-1 and TRBJ2-3, the complete variable domain is KAGVTQTPRYLIKTRGQQVTLSCSPISGHRSVSWYQQTPGQGLQFLFEYFSETQRNKGNFPGRFSGRQFSNSRSEMNVSTLELGDSALYLCASSWAERTDTQYFGPGTRLTVL.

This chain uses TRBV5-1 with TRBJ2-7; D may be TRBD1 or TRBD2 (5 bases each). Germline-derived CDR1 and CDR2 are SGHRS and YFSETQ. CDR3 length: 15 residues. V was trimmed by 4 bases and J by 3 bases, leaving 17 bases between them. DNA of the CDR3: TGCGCCAGCAGCACCTCCGGGACCCGAGTCTACGAGCAGTACTTC. Its translation is CASSTSGTRVYEQYF.

The chain uses TRBV7-3 and TRBJ2-1; no definite D call. Trimming left V 4 bases short and J 9 bases short, with 13 bases between. The length of the CDR3 is 13 residues. CDR1 SGHTA and CDR2 FQGTGA come from the germline V gene. The CDR3 DNA is TGTGCCAGCAGCTGGGCTAAAGGCGGTGAGCAGTTCTTC. This gives the protein CASSWAKGGEQFF.

The chain carries TRBV15 and TRBJ2-3; D gene uncertain. CDR3 size: 13 residues. Per the germline V gene, CDR1 is LNHNV and CDR2 is YYDKDF (reference sequence). Trimming stripped 1 base from V and 8 bases from J, with 10 bases between. CDR3 nucleotide sequence: TGTGCCACCAGCAGAGTGAATCGAGGTACGCAGTATTTT. It codes for CATSRVNRGTQYF.

This clone was observed a single time. The chain employs TRBV4-3 and TRBJ2-1; 9 nucleotides match TRBD2. Germline V gene lookup returns CDR1 LGHNA and CDR2 YSLEER. The CDR3 has 16 amino acids. V shed 2 bases, J shed 2 bases, and the junction held 4 bases outside the gene matches. The CDR3 protein is CASSQSLAGAYNEQFF. For the CDR3, the DNA is TGCGCCAGCAGCCAAAGTTTAGCGGGAGCCTACAATGAGCAGTTCTTC.

V gene TRBV5-1 combines with J gene TRBJ1-5; a weak D match, TRBD1 (6 bases). CDR3 length: 15 residues. The germline V gene encodes CDR1 SGHRS and CDR2 YFSETQ. Trimming shortened V by 0 bases and J by 7 bases, and 14 bases separated the two germline ends. CDR3 DNA: TGCGCCAGCAGCTTGGGTGGACAGAGTTACCAGCCCCAGCATTTT. Translation gives CASSLGGQSYQPQHF.

The chain combines TRBV6-5 with TRBJ1-4, with D hard to call. V lost 6 bases to trimming and J lost 7 bases, with 15 bases between them. Looked up from germline, CDR1 is MNHEY and CDR2 is SVGAGI. The CDR3 is 14 residues long. The DNA for the CDR3 is TGTGCCAGCAGGCCGCGGGGAGAGGGTGAAAAACTGTTTTTT. Its protein product is CASRPRGEGEKLFF.

This chain connects TRBV10-3 to TRBJ1-2, with D hard to call. Germline V gene lookup returns CDR1 ENHRY and CDR2 SYGVKD. This CDR3 region has 14 residues. Trimming removed 0 bases from V and 2 bases from J, with 7 bases in between. The CDR3 nucleotides read TGTGCCATCAGTGAGTCATCCGCGAACTATGGCTACACCTTC. It translates to CAISESSANYGYTF.

This clone showed up just a few times. The gene calls are TRBV5-1 and TRBJ2-2; unclear D gene. CDR3 length equals 14 residues. V was cut by 0 bases and J by 6 bases, with 9 bases left in between. The germline V gene encodes CDR1 SGHRS and CDR2 YFSETQ. CDR3 residues: CASSLEISPGELFF. CDR3 bases: TGCGCCAGCAGCTTGGAGATCAGTCCCGGGGAGCTGTTTTTT.

This chain links TRBV30 with TRBJ2-1, with D uncertain. V gave up 3 bases and J gave up 2 bases, with 8 bases separating them. Germline V CDR1 and CDR2: GTSNPN, SVGIG (reference sequence). This CDR3 region has 13 residues. The CDR3 sequence: CAWSGLTYNEQFF. The CDR3 nucleotides are TGTGCCTGGAGCGGGTTGACCTACAATGAGCAGTTCTTC. Variable domain in full (rest from reference TRBV30 and TRBJ2-1): SQTIHQWPATLVQPVGSPLSLECTVEGTSNPNLYWYRQAAGRGLQLLFYSVGIGQISSEVPQNLSASRPQDRQFILSSKKLLLSDSGFYLCAWSGLTYNEQFFGPGTRLTVL.

This chain uses TRBV13 with TRBJ1-2; unclear D gene. Germline CDR1 PRHDT, CDR2 FYEKMQ (reference sequence). The CDR3 contains 15 residues. V was cut by 7 bases and J by 8 bases, with 23 bases left in between. The CDR3 DNA follows: TGTGCCAGCACCCGTCAGGACCCGCCCTTTAGGGGCTACACCTTC. Its protein is CASTRQDPPFRGYTF. Drawing the rest from reference TRBV13 and TRBJ1-2, the complete variable domain is AAGVIQSPRHLIKEKRETATLKCYPIPRHDTVYWYQQGPGQDPQFLISFYEKMQSDKGSIPDRFSAQQFSDYHSELNMSSLELGDSALYFCASTRQDPPFRGYTFGSGTRLTVV.

This clone was detected only once. This chain joins TRBV14 and TRBJ2-3; D is unresolved. Germline V gene data show CDR1 as SGHDN and CDR2 as FVKESK. This CDR3 has 12 residues. The V end lost 3 bases, the J end lost 0 bases, and 1 base lay between the germline ends. CDR3 nucleotide sequence: TGTGCCAGCAGCCACAGCACAGATACGCAGTATTTT. Translation: CASSHSTDTQYF.